This T cell receptor (beta chain) was captured by sequencing in a study of long-term antiretroviral therapy in people with HIV. CDR3 size: 13 residues. In germline, CDR1 is LNHDA, CDR2 SQIVND (reference sequence). Trimming took 8 bases from V and 7 from J, leaving 14 bases between them. It was version v3.0 of the immunoSEQ assay that was run at survey level. Only in-frame clones appear in the TCRdb table, and some are missing; sequencing was by immunoSEQ multiplex PCR. The sample yields about 18,000 clones, roughly 80% seen once. This specimen was unsorted PBMCs, taken 0.6 years after starting antiretroviral therapy. The V gene is TRBV19, the J gene TRBJ2-2; possibly TRBD1 for D (6 bases). This TCR was recovered from a woman aged 18-30 years with HIV. CDR3 in DNA: TGTGCCAGTTCCGGACAGACCTTCGGGGAGCTGTTTTTT. This sequence encodes CASSGQTFGELFF.